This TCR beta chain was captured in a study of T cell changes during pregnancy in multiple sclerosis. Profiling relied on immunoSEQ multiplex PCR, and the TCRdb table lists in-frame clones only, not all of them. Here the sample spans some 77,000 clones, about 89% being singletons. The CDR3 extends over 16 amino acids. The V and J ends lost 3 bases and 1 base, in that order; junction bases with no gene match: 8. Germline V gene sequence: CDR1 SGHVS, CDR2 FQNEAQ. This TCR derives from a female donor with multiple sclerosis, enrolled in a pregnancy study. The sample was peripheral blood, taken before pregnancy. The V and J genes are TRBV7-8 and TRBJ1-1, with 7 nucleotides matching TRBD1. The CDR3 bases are TGTGCCAGCAGCTTTCATAGGGGACAGCCGAACACTGAAGCTTTCTTT. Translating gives CASSFHRGQPNTEAFF.